This note documents a single T cell receptor beta chain sequence. The V gene lost 0 bases and the J gene lost 3 bases, with 10 bases spanning the gap. In germline, CDR1 is SGDLS, CDR2 YYNGEE. CDR3 length: 14 residues. Only in-frame clones appear in the TCRdb table, and some are missing; sequencing was by immunoSEQ multiplex PCR. Of more than 900,000 clones listed, approximately 78% are singletons. The data are from a study of shared clonotypes between healthy human individuals. On the study more broadly: The cohort had two women and a few men, ages 18 to 49.

The chain has TRBV9 and TRBJ2-7; D tentatively reads TRBD1 or TRBD2 (5 bases each). The sequencing input was memory CD4+ T cells from PBMCs. Subset in this sample: CD45RA-negative fraction. The TCR sequence derives from a man between 18 and 35 years old in good health. Some clones in this sample may be carry-over from other donors' samples. The CDR3 DNA follows: TGTGCCAGCAGCGTAGCTAGGGACGGCTACGAGCAGTACTTC. Residues: CASSVARDGYEQYF.